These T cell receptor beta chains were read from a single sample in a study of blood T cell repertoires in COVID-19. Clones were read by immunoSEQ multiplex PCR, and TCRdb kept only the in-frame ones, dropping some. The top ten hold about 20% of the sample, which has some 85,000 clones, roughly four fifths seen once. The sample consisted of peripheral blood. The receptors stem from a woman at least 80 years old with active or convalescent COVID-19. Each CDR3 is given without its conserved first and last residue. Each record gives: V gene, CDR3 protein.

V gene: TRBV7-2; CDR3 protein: ASSPSRGGEPQH
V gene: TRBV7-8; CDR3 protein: ASSLGTGGWEPQH
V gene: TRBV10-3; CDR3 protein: AISESLTDRPQH
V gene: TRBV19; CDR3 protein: ASSISAKNIQY
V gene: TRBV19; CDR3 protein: ASTIRTGTGNTIY
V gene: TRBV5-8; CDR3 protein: ASSVGTSGVDNEQF
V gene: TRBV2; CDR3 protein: ASRTGASGNTIY
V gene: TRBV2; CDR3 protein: ASSPGLAYGYT
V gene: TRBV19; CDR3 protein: ASSIPRRENYGYT
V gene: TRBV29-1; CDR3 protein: SVVGESNSPLH
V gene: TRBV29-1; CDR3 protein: SVVGGEETQY
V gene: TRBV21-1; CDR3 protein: ASILRQGRETGPNMNTEAF
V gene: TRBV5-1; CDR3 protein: ASSMGSWSTDTQY
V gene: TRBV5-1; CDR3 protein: ASSLVGQGNEQY
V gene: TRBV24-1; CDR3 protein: ATSEAIGEQF
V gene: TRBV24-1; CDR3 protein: ATLTDRERRSNQPQH
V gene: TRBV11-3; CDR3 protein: ASKADPSTDTQY
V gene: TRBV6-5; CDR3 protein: ASSQNRGPENGYT
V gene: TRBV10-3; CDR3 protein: AIRADRSGNTIY
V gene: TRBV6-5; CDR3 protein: ASTGLNTEAF
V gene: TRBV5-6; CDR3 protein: ASSGTGGLTTEAF
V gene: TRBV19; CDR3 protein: ASSISGLNGYEQY
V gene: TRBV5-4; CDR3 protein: ASSIPGLAGTDTQY
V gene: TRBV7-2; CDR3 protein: ASSIQSGGAYNEQF
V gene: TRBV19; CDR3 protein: ASILTPGTGKDEQF
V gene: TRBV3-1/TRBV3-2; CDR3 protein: ASSQGASGDEQF
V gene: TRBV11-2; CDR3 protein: ASSLPVTDTQY
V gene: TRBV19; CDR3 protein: ASYSGGAWDTQY
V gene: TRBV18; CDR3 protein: ASSPLPHSPIYEQY
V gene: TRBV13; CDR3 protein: ASSLEPTAEAF
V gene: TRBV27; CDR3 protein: ASSLSESRGSPLH
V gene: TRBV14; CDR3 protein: ASSTGTYGYT
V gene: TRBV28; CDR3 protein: ASSLSGVNEKLF
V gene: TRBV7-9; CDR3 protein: ASSQEGREGYEQY
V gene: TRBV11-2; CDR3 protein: ASSLWGPGGEKLF
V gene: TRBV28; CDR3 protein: ASSLWSSTGELF
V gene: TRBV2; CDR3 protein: ASSELRTEYEQY
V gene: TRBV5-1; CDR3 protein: ASSSRNYGYT
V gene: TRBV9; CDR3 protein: ASSVGGRNTGELF
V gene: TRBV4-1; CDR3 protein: ASSQDYSSNQPQH
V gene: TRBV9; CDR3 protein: ASSVNSKFRQDTYGYT
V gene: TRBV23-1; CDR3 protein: ASSQSIPLGQLNPYEQY